The rows below give T cell receptor beta chains drawn from one sample of a study of blood T cell repertoires in COVID-19. The protocol was immunoSEQ multiplex PCR, while the TCRdb copy is restricted to in-frame clones and leaves out a portion. The sample consists of around 470,000 clones, about 90% of them appearing once. Sequencing was carried out using PBMCs or T cells enriched from blood (not recorded which). The receptors stem from a man aged 18 to 30 who had recovered from COVID-19. Each CDR3 is given with its conserved first and last residue. A D gene is named only where the DNA matches it firmly. Some rows have no size entry. The others give once, few or many, or a class for an expanded clone.

d_call: -; j_call: TRBJ1-2; v_call: TRBV6-5; clone_size: -; cdr3_aa: CASRGGGNYGYTF; cdr3_nt: TGTGCCAGCAGGGGAGGCGGGAACTATGGCTACACCTTC
d_call: -; j_call: TRBJ1-4; v_call: TRBV10-3; clone_size: -; cdr3_aa: CAISESGGESGKLFF; cdr3_nt: TGTGCCATCAGTGAGTCGGGCGGGGAATCCGGGAAACTGTTTTTT
d_call: TRBD1; j_call: TRBJ1-1; v_call: TRBV9; clone_size: -; cdr3_aa: CASSRGQGPGTEAFF; cdr3_nt: TGTGCCAGCAGTCGGGGACAGGGGCCGGGCACTGAAGCTTTCTTT
d_call: TRBD1; j_call: TRBJ1-3; v_call: TRBV30; clone_size: -; cdr3_aa: CAWSVGKTGPSGNTIYF; cdr3_nt: TGTGCCTGGAGTGTCGGGAAGACAGGGCCATCTGGAAACACCATATATTTT
d_call: -; j_call: TRBJ1-1; v_call: TRBV3-1/TRBV3-2; clone_size: -; cdr3_aa: CASSQEKRPAEAFF; cdr3_nt: TGTGCCAGCAGCCAAGAAAAGCGCCCGGCTGAAGCTTTCTTT
d_call: TRBD1; j_call: TRBJ1-1; v_call: TRBV28; clone_size: -; cdr3_aa: CASSSPGTVILNTEAFF; cdr3_nt: TGTGCCAGCAGTTCACCCGGGACAGTTATTCTGAACACTGAAGCTTTCTTT
d_call: TRBD1; j_call: TRBJ1-1; v_call: TRBV27; clone_size: -; cdr3_aa: CASSPIQGASEAFF; cdr3_nt: TGTGCCAGCAGTCCCATACAGGGGGCGTCTGAAGCTTTCTTT
d_call: TRBD1; j_call: TRBJ1-6; v_call: TRBV28; clone_size: -; cdr3_aa: CASSFLGGQGGSPLHF; cdr3_nt: TGTGCCAGCAGTTTTCTGGGAGGACAGGGAGGATCACCCCTCCACTTT
d_call: -; j_call: TRBJ2-7; v_call: TRBV10-1; clone_size: -; cdr3_aa: CASSDSSYEQYF; cdr3_nt: TGCGCCAGCAGTGACAGCTCCTACGAGCAGTACTTC
d_call: -; j_call: TRBJ1-2; v_call: TRBV27; clone_size: -; cdr3_aa: CASRGPGLSSYGYTF; cdr3_nt: TGTGCCAGCAGAGGACCGGGACTCTCTAGCTATGGCTACACCTTC
d_call: TRBD1; j_call: TRBJ1-5; v_call: TRBV5-6; clone_size: -; cdr3_aa: CASSRTGSNQPQHF; cdr3_nt: TGTGCCAGCAGCCGGACAGGGAGCAATCAGCCCCAGCATTTT
d_call: TRBD2; j_call: TRBJ2-1; v_call: TRBV24-1; clone_size: few; cdr3_aa: CATSLGLAGGLDEQFF; cdr3_nt: TGTGCCACCAGTCTCGGGTTAGCGGGAGGGTTGGATGAGCAGTTCTTC
d_call: TRBD1; j_call: TRBJ1-2; v_call: TRBV5-4; clone_size: -; cdr3_aa: CASSWKGQGGYGYTF; cdr3_nt: TGTGCCAGCAGCTGGAAGGGTCAGGGGGGTTATGGCTACACCTTC
d_call: -; j_call: TRBJ1-2; v_call: TRBV3-1/TRBV3-2; clone_size: -; cdr3_aa: CASSQGTGGGGYTF; cdr3_nt: TGTGCCAGCAGCCAAGGTACCGGGGGTGGTGGCTACACCTTC
d_call: TRBD1; j_call: TRBJ2-7; v_call: TRBV7-9; clone_size: -; cdr3_aa: CASSSRTGNHEQYF; cdr3_nt: TGTGCCAGCAGCTCTCGGACAGGGAACCACGAGCAGTACTTC
d_call: TRBD1; j_call: TRBJ1-1; v_call: TRBV9; clone_size: -; cdr3_aa: CASSPPHRQGSAFF; cdr3_nt: TGTGCCAGCAGCCCCCCACATAGACAGGGCTCAGCTTTCTTT
d_call: -; j_call: TRBJ2-3; v_call: TRBV9; clone_size: -; cdr3_aa: CASSVGPTERDTQYF; cdr3_nt: TGTGCCAGCAGCGTAGGCCCTACGGAGCGGGATACGCAGTATTTT
d_call: TRBD1; j_call: TRBJ1-5; v_call: TRBV5-6; clone_size: -; cdr3_aa: CASSTRGSQPQHF; cdr3_nt: TGTGCCAGCAGCACCAGGGGGAGCCAGCCCCAGCATTTT
d_call: -; j_call: TRBJ1-5; v_call: TRBV10-3; clone_size: -; cdr3_aa: CAISEGQGTAQPQHF; cdr3_nt: TGTGCCATCAGTGAAGGTCAGGGTACGGCTCAGCCCCAGCATTTT
d_call: -; j_call: TRBJ1-1; v_call: TRBV7-3; clone_size: -; cdr3_aa: CASSLTHNMNTEAFF; cdr3_nt: TGTGCCAGCAGCTTAACCCATAACATGAACACTGAAGCTTTCTTT
d_call: -; j_call: TRBJ1-4; v_call: TRBV18; clone_size: once; cdr3_aa: CASSPQGKETNEKLFF; cdr3_nt: TGTGCCAGCTCACCACAGGGGAAAGAAACTAATGAAAAACTGTTTTTT
d_call: TRBD1; j_call: TRBJ2-3; v_call: TRBV11-2; clone_size: -; cdr3_aa: CASSLADRSPQYF; cdr3_nt: TGTGCCAGCAGCTTAGCGGACAGGAGTCCGCAGTATTTT
d_call: -; j_call: TRBJ1-4; v_call: TRBV11-3; clone_size: -; cdr3_aa: CASSLRTAEKLFF; cdr3_nt: TGTGCCAGCAGCCTTCGGACAGCAGAAAAACTGTTTTTT
d_call: -; j_call: TRBJ2-7; v_call: TRBV6-1; clone_size: few; cdr3_aa: CASSEFGTGRVLRQQYF; cdr3_nt: TGTGCCAGCAGTGAATTTGGTACAGGAAGGGTTCTGAGGCAGCAGTACTTC
d_call: -; j_call: TRBJ2-6; v_call: TRBV6-6; clone_size: -; cdr3_aa: CASTSQLSGANVLTF; cdr3_nt: TGTGCCAGCACGAGTCAACTCTCTGGGGCCAACGTCCTGACTTTC
d_call: -; j_call: TRBJ1-2; v_call: TRBV5-5; clone_size: -; cdr3_aa: CASSLVVGGSRNYGYTF; cdr3_nt: TGTGCCAGCAGCTTGGTGGTGGGAGGATCTAGAAACTATGGCTACACCTTC
d_call: -; j_call: TRBJ1-5; v_call: TRBV28; clone_size: -; cdr3_aa: CASSLNSHQPQHF; cdr3_nt: TGTGCCAGCAGTTTAAATAGCCATCAGCCCCAGCATTTT
d_call: -; j_call: TRBJ1-1; v_call: TRBV28; clone_size: -; cdr3_aa: CASSTPWTANTEAFF; cdr3_nt: TGTGCCAGCAGTACGCCCTGGACAGCGAACACTGAAGCTTTCTTT
d_call: -; j_call: TRBJ1-5; v_call: TRBV4-1; clone_size: -; cdr3_aa: CASSQKVRCQPQHF; cdr3_nt: TGCGCCAGCAGCCAAAAAGTTCGGTGTCAGCCCCAGCATTTT
d_call: -; j_call: TRBJ1-4; v_call: TRBV27; clone_size: -; cdr3_aa: CASRQGFDEKLFF; cdr3_nt: TGTGCCAGCAGGCAGGGTTTTGATGAAAAACTGTTTTTT
d_call: TRBD1; j_call: TRBJ1-1; v_call: TRBV4-1; clone_size: once; cdr3_aa: CASSTRQGVGTEAFF; cdr3_nt: TGCGCCAGCAGCACCCGACAGGGGGTTGGGACTGAAGCTTTCTTT
d_call: TRBD1; j_call: TRBJ1-1; v_call: TRBV4-1; clone_size: -; cdr3_aa: CASSQVARDRSSLNTEAFF; cdr3_nt: TGCGCCAGCAGCCAAGTTGCCCGGGACAGGTCGTCGCTGAACACTGAAGCTTTCTTT
d_call: -; j_call: TRBJ1-1; v_call: TRBV3-1/TRBV3-2; clone_size: -; cdr3_aa: CASSQQGLNTEAFF; cdr3_nt: TGTGCCAGCAGCCAACAGGGTTTGAACACTGAAGCTTTCTTT
d_call: TRBD1; j_call: TRBJ1-1; v_call: TRBV11-2; clone_size: -; cdr3_aa: CASSFLTRTGVGKNTEAFF; cdr3_nt: TGTGCCAGCAGCTTCCTTACCCGAACAGGGGTCGGGAAGAACACTGAAGCTTTCTTT
d_call: TRBD2; j_call: TRBJ2-2; v_call: TRBV5-1; clone_size: -; cdr3_aa: CASSLGLAGNGELFF; cdr3_nt: TGCGCCAGCAGCTTGGGACTAGCGGGGAACGGGGAGCTGTTTTTT
d_call: TRBD1; j_call: TRBJ2-7; v_call: TRBV5-1; clone_size: -; cdr3_aa: CASSLAGQGSNEQYF; cdr3_nt: TGCGCCAGCAGCTTGGCTGGACAGGGGAGCAACGAGCAGTACTTC
d_call: TRBD1; j_call: TRBJ1-1; v_call: TRBV11-2; clone_size: -; cdr3_aa: CASSSDRVNTEAFF; cdr3_nt: TGTGCCAGCAGCAGTGACAGGGTGAACACTGAAGCTTTCTTT
d_call: -; j_call: TRBJ1-1; v_call: TRBV7-3; clone_size: -; cdr3_aa: CASSPGLNTEAFF; cdr3_nt: TGTGCCAGCAGCCCCGGGTTGAACACTGAAGCTTTCTTT
d_call: -; j_call: TRBJ1-5; v_call: TRBV27; clone_size: -; cdr3_aa: CASSLQVNQPQHF; cdr3_nt: TGTGCCAGCAGTTTACAGGTCAATCAGCCCCAGCATTTT
d_call: -; j_call: TRBJ1-5; v_call: TRBV19; clone_size: -; cdr3_aa: CASSIFGQSHQPQHF; cdr3_nt: TGTGCCAGTAGTATATTCGGACAGAGTCATCAGCCCCAGCATTTT
d_call: -; j_call: TRBJ1-3; v_call: TRBV5-1; clone_size: -; cdr3_aa: CASSPGFSGNTIYF; cdr3_nt: TGCGCCAGCAGCCCAGGGTTCTCTGGAAACACCATATATTTT
d_call: -; j_call: TRBJ1-1; v_call: TRBV10-1; clone_size: -; cdr3_aa: CASSEPDKNTEAFF; cdr3_nt: TGCGCCAGCAGTGAACCGGACAAGAACACTGAAGCTTTCTTT
d_call: -; j_call: TRBJ2-1; v_call: TRBV7-3; clone_size: -; cdr3_aa: CASSPRIGSSSYNEQFF; cdr3_nt: TGTGCCAGCAGCCCCCGGATCGGGTCCAGCTCCTACAATGAGCAGTTCTTC
d_call: -; j_call: TRBJ1-2; v_call: TRBV3-1/TRBV3-2; clone_size: -; cdr3_aa: CASSRQRNYGYTF; cdr3_nt: TGTGCCAGCAGCCGACAGAGGAACTATGGCTACACCTTC
d_call: -; j_call: TRBJ1-1; v_call: TRBV3-1/TRBV3-2; clone_size: -; cdr3_aa: CASSPTVNTEAFF; cdr3_nt: TGTGCCAGCAGTCCTACAGTGAACACTGAAGCTTTCTTT
d_call: -; j_call: TRBJ1-3; v_call: TRBV6-1; clone_size: -; cdr3_aa: CASSEQSGNTIYF; cdr3_nt: TGTGCCAGCAGTGAACAGTCGGGAAACACCATATATTTT
d_call: -; j_call: TRBJ1-2; v_call: TRBV21-1; clone_size: -; cdr3_aa: CASSKVWRVREAANYGYTF; cdr3_nt: TGTGCCAGCAGCAAAGTTTGGCGTGTCCGGGAAGCCGCGAACTATGGCTACACCTTC
d_call: TRBD2; j_call: TRBJ2-3; v_call: TRBV4-2; clone_size: -; cdr3_aa: CASSRGGTSGSTDTQYF; cdr3_nt: TGTGCCAGCAGCCGTGGAGGGACTAGCGGGAGCACAGATACGCAGTATTTT